These T cell receptor beta chains were read from a single sample in a study of CD8+ T cells in alopecia areata. Profiled with immunoSEQ multiplex PCR; TCRdb holds only in-frame clones, not every one. The table lists approximately 150,000 clones, roughly 50% of them singletons. Sequenced input: CD4+ T cells sorted from blood. The receptors were gathered from a human donor with alopecia areata. Both conserved end residues are part of each CDR3. The D gene is left open where the match is weak. Part of the rows lack a size; the others show once, few, many or a class for expanded clones.

TRBJ2-1 - few TRBV2 TGTGCCAGCAGTGAAGCGGGCAGGGGCGGACAGTTCTTC CASSEAGRGGQFF
TRBJ1-1 - - TRBV15 TGTGCCACCAGCAGAGATCGTGCCAGCCAAGCTTTCTTT CATSRDRASQAFF
TRBJ1-5 - - TRBV28 TGTGCCAGCAGTCGAGCGGGAAACAGGAATCAGCCCCAGCATTTT CASSRAGNRNQPQHF
TRBJ2-7 TRBD1 few TRBV28 TGTGCCAGCACGGGACAGGTCAGCTCCTACGAGCAGTACTTC CASTGQVSSYEQYF
TRBJ2-5 TRBD2 - TRBV5-1 TGCGCCAGCGGTCCGGGACTAGTTGATGAGACCCAGTACTTC CASGPGLVDETQYF
TRBJ1-5 - - TRBV2 TGTGCCAGCAGTGAAGGAGGGGTCAATCAGCCCCAGCATTTT CASSEGGVNQPQHF
TRBJ1-5 - - TRBV18 TGTGCCAGCTGGGTGGGGGCGAGCAATCAGCCCCAGCATTTT CASWVGASNQPQHF
TRBJ2-7 TRBD1 - TRBV5-1 TGCGCCAGCAGCCCCGGGAGCCGGACAGGGAAAGGCGAGCAGTACTTC CASSPGSRTGKGEQYF
TRBJ2-7 - - TRBV28 TGTGCCAGCAGTCTTCAATCGGCAGGGGCAAGGTACGAGCAGTACTTC CASSLQSAGARYEQYF
TRBJ2-1 TRBD2 - TRBV6-1 TGTGCCAGCAGTGAAGAATCTAGCGGGAGGCCGCGGGAGTTCTTC CASSEESSGRPREFF
TRBJ2-3 - few TRBV7-9 TGTGCCAGCAGCACTAGCCGCGGATTCACAGATACGCAGTATTTT CASSTSRGFTDTQYF
TRBJ2-1 TRBD2 few TRBV30 TGTGGTTGCGGGAGTGGTAATGAGCAGTTCTTC CGCGSGNEQFF